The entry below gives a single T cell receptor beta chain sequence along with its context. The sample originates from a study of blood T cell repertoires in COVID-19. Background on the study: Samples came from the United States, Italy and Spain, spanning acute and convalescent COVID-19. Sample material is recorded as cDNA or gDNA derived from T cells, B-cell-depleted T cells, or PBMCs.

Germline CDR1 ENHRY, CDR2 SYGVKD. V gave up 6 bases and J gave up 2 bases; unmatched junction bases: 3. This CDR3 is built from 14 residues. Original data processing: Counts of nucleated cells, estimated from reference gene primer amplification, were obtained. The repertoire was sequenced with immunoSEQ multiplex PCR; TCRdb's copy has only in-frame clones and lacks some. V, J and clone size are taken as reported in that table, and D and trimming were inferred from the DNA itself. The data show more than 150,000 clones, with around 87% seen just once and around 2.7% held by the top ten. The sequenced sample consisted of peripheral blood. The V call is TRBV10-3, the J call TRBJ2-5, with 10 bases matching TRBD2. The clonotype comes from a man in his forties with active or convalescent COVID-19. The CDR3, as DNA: TGTGCCATCAGAGCGGGGGGGCTGCAAGAGACCCAGTACTTC. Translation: CAIRAGGLQETQYF.